This is a list of T cell receptor beta chains from one sample in a study of neoadjuvant anti-PD-1 for oral cavity cancer. Using immunoSEQ multiplex PCR, the repertoire was profiled, and TCRdb retains in-frame clones only, with some absent. The sample gives tens of thousands of clones, under 30% of which show up once; about 16% is in the top ten. The material sequenced was tumor tissue, taken after nivolumab (anti-PD-1) treatment. These TCRs come from a person aged 40-85 years with oral cavity squamous cell carcinoma. Each CDR3 is given with its conserved first and last residue. Each record gives: V gene, clone size, D gene, J gene, CDR3 DNA, CDR3 protein. A D gene is named only where the DNA matches it firmly. Some rows mark clone size as missing; the rest say once, few, many or name a class of expanded clone.

TRBV4-1	medium-sized	-	TRBJ1-2	TGCGCCAGCAGCCAATCATGGAACCGGGCCCACTATGGCTACACCTTC	CASSQSWNRAHYGYTF
TRBV29-1	few	TRBD1	TRBJ1-1	TGCAGCGTTACCCTCGGGACAGGGAACACTGAAGCTTTCTTT	CSVTLGTGNTEAFF
TRBV5-4	-	-	TRBJ1-6	TGTGCCAGCAGCTTAGACCAGGGACTCTATAATTCACCCCTCCACTTT	CASSLDQGLYNSPLHF
TRBV7-8	-	-	TRBJ2-2	TGTGCCAGCAGTTTCGTAACAGGGAACACCGGGGAGCTGTTTTTT	CASSFVTGNTGELFF
TRBV11-2	-	TRBD2	TRBJ2-1	TGTGCCAGCATCCCGACTAGCGGGGGCTACAATGAGCAGTTCTTC	CASIPTSGGYNEQFF
TRBV18	-	-	TRBJ1-5	TGTGCCAGCTCACCCTCTTCCAATCAGCCCCAGCATTTT	CASSPSSNQPQHF
TRBV6-1	few	TRBD2	TRBJ2-7	TGTGCCAGCAGTGACCCACTAGCGGGGATATCCTACGAGCAGTACTTC	CASSDPLAGISYEQYF
TRBV7-9	-	TRBD2	TRBJ2-7	TGTGCCAGCAGCTTCATGACTAGCGGGAGGGCCAGACCCTTCTACGAGCAGTACTTC	CASSFMTSGRARPFYEQYF
TRBV18	-	-	TRBJ1-5	TGTGCCAGCTCGCAGGATAGCAATCAGCCCCAGCATTTT	CASSQDSNQPQHF
TRBV9	-	TRBD1	TRBJ1-4	TGTGCCAGCAGCGCGACAGGGAGATGGGAAAAACTGTTTTTT	CASSATGRWEKLFF
TRBV6-1	few	-	TRBJ2-7	TGTGCCAGCAGTGAAGGATACGAGCAGTACTTC	CASSEGYEQYF
TRBV15	-	TRBD1	TRBJ2-1	TGTGCCACCAGCAGAGATTTGGGACAGGCCTACAATGAGCAGTTCTTC	CATSRDLGQAYNEQFF
TRBV6-5	-	TRBD1	TRBJ2-7	TGTGCCAGTGGGGGGACAGGGATCCCCTACGAGCAGTACTTC	CASGGTGIPYEQYF
TRBV15	few	-	TRBJ1-5	TGTGCCACCAGATGGGGGGCGGATGCGCAGCCCCAGCATTTT	CATRWGADAQPQHF
TRBV11-2	many	TRBD2	TRBJ2-3	TGTGCCAGCAGCCCAGCGGGGGTGAGGGATACGCAGTATTTT	CASSPAGVRDTQYF
TRBV4-2	-	TRBD2	TRBJ2-3	TGTGCCAGCAGCCCAATAACGGGAGGGGGAGAGTATTTT	CASSPITGGGEYF
TRBV29-1	medium-sized	-	TRBJ1-1	TGCAGCGTTAGGGATAACACTGAAGCTTTCTTT	CSVRDNTEAFF
TRBV7-6	-	TRBD1	TRBJ1-1	TGTGCCAGCAGCTTAGGACAGGGTGGGGGTGCTTTCTTT	CASSLGQGGGAFF
TRBV15	-	-	TRBJ2-7	TGTGCCACCAGCACGGGTTCGACGGGAACCTACGAGCAGTACTTC	CATSTGSTGTYEQYF
TRBV7-8	many	-	TRBJ1-1	TGTGCCAGCAGCTTATTCTGGGACACTGAAGCTTTCTTT	CASSLFWDTEAFF
TRBV7-2	-	-	TRBJ2-7	TGTGCCAGCAGCTCCGGAGGGGGCGGGAGCTCCTACGAGCAGTACTTC	CASSSGGGGSSYEQYF
TRBV28	medium-sized	-	TRBJ2-5	TGTGCCAGCAGTTTGGACCTAGGGGGGCAAGAGACCCAGTACTTC	CASSLDLGGQETQYF
TRBV21-1	-	-	TRBJ1-1	-	CASSKWWGAGTEAFF
TRBV11-2	few	TRBD2	TRBJ2-1	TGTGCCAGCAGCTTAGTCGTAGCTGCTAGCGGCTACAATGAGCAGTTCTTC	CASSLVVAASGYNEQFF
TRBV7-9	-	-	TRBJ2-5	TGTGCCAGCAGCTTAACCCTTGTTCGGAGGGAAGGAGAGACCCAGTACTTC	CASSLTLVRREGETQYF
TRBV2	medium-sized	TRBD1	TRBJ2-1	TGTGCCAGCAGAGAGGGGGCGGTTACGTTCTTC	CASREGAVTFF
TRBV5-8	-	-	TRBJ1-5	TGTGCCAGCAGCTTGGAATACGCGGGGTTTGATCAGCCCCAGCATTTT	CASSLEYAGFDQPQHF
TRBV5-4	-	TRBD1	TRBJ2-2	TGTGCCAGCAAGATGGGGACAGGGAACACCGGGGAGCTGTTTTTT	CASKMGTGNTGELFF
TRBV5-1	few	-	TRBJ2-1	TGCGCCAGCAGCCCGTATAATCTAGATAGCTCCTACAATGAGCAGTTCTTC	CASSPYNLDSSYNEQFF
TRBV5-4	-	-	TRBJ2-7	TGTGCCAGCAGCTTGGCCCCGGGGGCGCTAGACGACGAGCAGTACTTC	CASSLAPGALDDEQYF
TRBV6-5	-	-	TRBJ1-5	TGTGCCAGCAGTTGGGGACAAAATCAGCCCCAGCATTTT	CASSWGQNQPQHF
TRBV27	few	-	TRBJ1-1	TGTGCCAGCAGTGGGTGGGGCAGGGGAACTGAAGCTTTCTTT	CASSGWGRGTEAFF
TRBV9	few	-	TRBJ1-1	TGTGCCAGCAGCGTAGGTGCAGGGTTGGCTGAAGCTTTCTTT	CASSVGAGLAEAFF
TRBV19	-	-	TRBJ1-2	TGTGCCAGTAAAAATAACTATGGCTACACCTTC	CASKNNYGYTF
TRBV27	few	TRBD2	TRBJ2-7	TGTGCCAGCAGTCGGACTAGCGGGGGGTACGAGCAGTACTTC	CASSRTSGGYEQYF
TRBV19	few	-	TRBJ2-7	TGTGCCAGTAGTATATCGACAGGACTTTACGAGCAGTACTTC	CASSISTGLYEQYF
TRBV10-3	few	TRBD1	TRBJ1-3	TGTGCCATCAGCCAGGACAGGATTGGAAACACCATATATTTT	CAISQDRIGNTIYF
TRBV6-1	few	-	TRBJ2-7	TGTGCCAGCACCGGTCTCCGAGGGAACCACTACGAGCAGTACTTC	CASTGLRGNHYEQYF
TRBV11-2	few	TRBD1	TRBJ2-6	TGTGCCAGCGTACGACAGGGTTCGGCTGGGGCCAACGTCCTGACTTTC	CASVRQGSAGANVLTF
TRBV7-3	-	-	TRBJ2-2	TGTGCCAGCAGCTTAACAGCAACCACCCGGGAGCTGTTTTTT	CASSLTATTRELFF
TRBV11-2	-	TRBD1	TRBJ2-5	TGTGCCAGCAGCTCAGGGGGGACAGGGGGAGGCCAAGAGACCCAGTACTTC	CASSSGGTGGGQETQYF
TRBV28	few	-	TRBJ2-2	TGTGCCAGCAGTTCCGGTTTCGTGATCGCCGGGGAGCTGTTTTTT	CASSSGFVIAGELFF
TRBV5-1	-	TRBD1	TRBJ2-7	TGCGCCAGCAGCAAGGAACCCGGGACAGGGTTCCACGAGCAGTACTTC	CASSKEPGTGFHEQYF
TRBV7-6	-	-	TRBJ2-5	TGTGCCAGCAGCTTAGCAGGACCAACACGCGAGACCCAGTACTTC	CASSLAGPTRETQYF
TRBV6-5	few	TRBD1	TRBJ1-5	TGTGCCAGCAGGGACAGGGTGGATCAGCCCCAGCATTTT	CASRDRVDQPQHF
TRBV30	few	-	TRBJ1-2	TGTGCCTGGACTATGACAGCTACCTATGGCTACACCTTC	CAWTMTATYGYTF